These 7 T cell receptor beta chains were all obtained from the same sample, sequenced in a study of cytomegalovirus exposure and HLA in healthy donors (TCRdb year 2017). The library was made by the immunoSEQ multiplex PCR assay. For the multiplex PCR, a mixture combining 60 forward primers for TCR Vbeta segments and 13 reverse primers for TCR Jbeta segments was used. In its TCRdb copy, this immuneACCESS table keeps in-frame sequences only and misses some clones. Where compared with another copy, unresolved V genes explain less than half of these, and the others have no known cause. This sample comprises about 210,000 clones, less than 90% of them detected only once. Of the sample, roughly 0.32% falls within the top ten clones. The sample consisted of PBMCs. The receptors derive from a woman aged 25-40 years in good health and CMV-seronegative.

This chain uses TRBV11-2 with TRBJ2-3; 8 bases match TRBD2. Germline assignment: CDR1 SGHAT and CDR2 FQNNGV. This CDR3 region has 18 residues. V shed 1 base and J 4 bases; nucleotides not matched to a gene: 13. CDR3 residues: CASSLGGVGGGHSDTQYF. In nucleotides, the CDR3 is TGTGCCAGCAGCTTAGGCGGGGTGGGCGGGGGGCATTCAGATACGCAGTATTTT.

V is TRBV2 and J is TRBJ2-5, with 8 bases that match TRBD2. CDR3 length: 14 amino acids. Germline V lookup: CDR1 SNHLY, CDR2 FYNNEI. With 2 bases clipped from V and 4 bases from J, the junction kept 3 bases outside the gene matches. The chain's CDR3 is CASSEFGLAETQYF. The CDR3 nucleotides read TGTGCCAGCAGTGAATTCGGACTAGCAGAGACCCAGTACTTC.

This chain uses TRBV19 with TRBJ1-1; D not certain. This CDR3 has 14 residues. Trimming removed 3 bases from V and 4 bases from J, with 12 bases in between. Looked up from germline, CDR1 is LNHDA and CDR2 is SQIVND (reference sequence). CDR3 nucleotides: TGTGCCAGTAGTATCGGAGGGCCCCGCACTGAAGCTTTCTTT. Translation gives CASSIGGPRTEAFF. Together with reference TRBV19 and TRBJ1-1, the CDR3 gives the full variable domain: DGGITQSPKYLFRKEGQNVTLSCEQNLNHDAMYWYRQDPGQGLRLIYYSQIVNDFQKGDIAEGYSVSREKKESFPLTVTSAQKNPTAFYLCASSIGGPRTEAFFGQGTRLTVV.

This clone was seen a few times. The genes are TRBV27 and TRBJ2-1, with 13 bases fitting TRBD2. The CDR3 runs 14 residues. The trim removed 6 bases at V and 9 bases at J, leaving 5 bases unmatched. Germline CDR1 MNHEY, CDR2 SMNVEV (reference sequence). Written as DNA, the CDR3 is TGTGCCAGCAGGGGACTAGCGGGATCGGTTGAGCAGTTCTTC. It codes for CASRGLAGSVEQFF.

The chain couples TRBV9 to TRBJ2-2, with 8 bases matching TRBD1. The V segment lost 7 bases and the J segment 4 bases; nucleotides outside the gene matches: 12. This CDR3 contains 16 residues. Germline values: CDR1 SGDLS, CDR2 YYNGEE. In nucleotides, the CDR3 is TGTGCCAGCGGACACAAATGGACAGGGACCACCGGGGAGCTGTTTTTT. Its translation is CASGHKWTGTTGELFF.

The V and J genes are TRBV18 and TRBJ2-7; 7 bases match TRBD1. Germline values: CDR1 KGHSH, CDR2 LQKENI. This CDR3 is 15 amino acids long. V dropped 4 bases and J dropped 2; count of bases not matched to a gene: 8. CDR3 sequence: CASSLAGTDPYEQYF. CDR3 DNA sequence: TGTGCCAGCTCACTTGCCGGGACAGACCCCTACGAGCAGTACTTC.

V is TRBV30 and J is TRBJ2-3, with 15 bases identical to TRBD2. This CDR3 contains 16 residues. Per the germline V gene, CDR1 is GTSNPN and CDR2 is SVGIG (reference sequence). With 2 bases clipped from V and 3 bases from J, the junction kept 3 bases outside the gene matches. In DNA form, the CDR3 reads TGTGCCTGGAGTAGGGGACTAGCGGGGGGTACAGATACGCAGTATTTT. It yields the protein CAWSRGLAGGTDTQYF.